Below are 9 T cell receptor beta chains sequenced from a single sample in a study of CD8 T cells in ankylosing spondylitis. TCRdb passed the 5' RACE reads through MiXCR, listing each CDR3 protein once. The sample includes 85,000 to 100,000 distinct CDR3 sequences, roughly 10% of them seen just once. Sequenced material: blood, either unsorted or a sorted T cell fraction (not recorded which). The receptors here all came from a male donor with ankylosing spondylitis or in good health (not recorded which).

At least ten counts were recorded for this clonotype. The chain carries TRBV5-1 and TRBJ2-7; 8 bases align to TRBD1. The CDR3 covers 13 residues. V was clipped by 4 bases and J by 3 bases; unmatched bases: 3. Per the germline V gene, CDR1 is SGHRS and CDR2 is YFSETQ. The chain's CDR3 is CASSPTGVYEQYF. As DNA, the CDR3 is TGCGCCAGCAGCCCGACAGGGGTCTACGAGCAGTACTTC.

The rearrangement links TRBV30 to TRBJ2-3, with unresolved D. Germline V gene lookup returns CDR1 GTSNPN and CDR2 SVGIG (reference sequence). CDR3 length equals 13 residues. The V and J ends lost 4 bases and 0 bases respectively, with 8 bases between them. CDR3 nucleotides: TGTGCCTGGAATTGGGGAAGCACAGATACGCAGTATTTT. It encodes CAWNWGSTDTQYF.

CDR3 in amino acids: CASSLTTGTQYF. CDR3 DNA: TGTGCCAGCAGCCTTACCACGGGGACCCAGTACTTC. V is TRBV7-2 and J is TRBJ2-5, with D unclear. The ends were cut back, 5 bases at V and 7 bases at J, with 11 bases in the middle. The germline gives CDR1 SGHTA, CDR2 FQGNSA. The length of the CDR3 is 12 residues.

In its sample, this clonotype was seen many times. The chain has TRBV5-1 and TRBJ1-2; D is undetermined. The germline V gene has CDR1 SGHRS and CDR2 YFSETQ. This CDR3 is built from 15 residues. Deletions cut 0 bases from V and 7 bases from J, with 16 bases between. CDR3 protein: CASSLGMTDVLGYTF. DNA of the CDR3: TGCGCCAGCAGCTTGGGTATGACGGACGTCCTTGGCTACACCTTC.

This clonotype was counted many times. This sequence joins TRBV7-8 and TRBJ1-1; D possibly corresponds to TRBD1 (5 bases). Trimming pared 3 bases from V and 5 bases from J, leaving 16 bases between. The germline V gene has CDR1 SGHVS and CDR2 FQNEAQ. The length of the CDR3 is 15 residues. CDR3 coding DNA: TGTGCCAGCAGCTTCCAGTCGCTCGAGGGGACTGAAGCTTTCTTT. It specifies CASSFQSLEGTEAFF. Variable domain in full (rest from reference TRBV7-8 and TRBJ1-1): GAGVSQSPRYKVAKRGQDVALRCDPISGHVSLFWYQQALGQGPEFLTYFQNEAQLDKSGLPSDRFFAERPEGSVSTLKIQRTQQEDSAVYLCASSFQSLEGTEAFFGQGTRLTVV.

This clonotype was seen at least ten times. J is TRBJ2-2 and V is TRBV9; D is unclear. The CDR3 is 15 amino acids. V shed 0 bases and J shed 1 base, with 7 bases lying between them. Looked up from germline, CDR1 is SGDLS and CDR2 is YYNGEE. The CDR3 sequence: CASSVEQLNTGELFF. The CDR3 DNA follows: TGTGCCAGCAGCGTAGAACAGCTGAACACCGGGGAGCTGTTTTTT. Variable domain in full (rest from reference TRBV9 and TRBJ2-2): DSGVTQTPKHLITATGQRVTLRCSPRSGDLSVYWYQQSLDQGLQFLIQYYNGEERAKGNILERFSAQQFPDLHSELNLSSLELGDSALYFCASSVEQLNTGELFFGEGSRLTVL.

This clonotype was detected many times. The CDR3 bases are TGCAGCGTTGAAGATTTGGCTCCAGATACGCAGTATTTT. Protein product: CSVEDLAPDTQYF. V is TRBV29-1 and J is TRBJ2-3; the D is unclear. Germline CDR1 and CDR2: SQVTM and ANQGSEA. V was pared by 0 bases and J by 4 bases, with 8 bases between. The CDR3 is 13 amino acids.

V and J are TRBV15 and TRBJ2-5; unclear D gene. Germline V gene data show CDR1 as LNHNV and CDR2 as YYDKDF (reference sequence). The CDR3 is made up of 16 amino acids. Trimming left V 2 bases short and J 3 bases short, with 16 bases between. DNA for the CDR3: TGTGCCACCAGCAGACCTATGGGGAACCAAAAAGAGACCCAGTACTTC. It yields the protein CATSRPMGNQKETQYF.

Comment on this clonotype: Mismatch with germline at one junction end may stem from a read error. The V gene is TRBV7-9, the J gene TRBJ1-3; D gene unclear. Germline lookup yields CDR1 SEHNR and CDR2 FQNEAQ (reference sequence). The CDR3 runs to 14 residues. CDR3 coding DNA: TGTGCCAGCAGCTTTGAATTCGAGACTTACCATAGGATCTTT. Amino acids: CASSFEFETYHRIF.